The sequence of this T cell receptor beta chain was determined in a study of T cells in Graves' hyperthyroidism and ophthalmopathy. In its sample, this clonotype was seen many times. The CDR3 has 14 amino acids. Germline V gene data show CDR1 as SGHDT and CDR2 as YYEEEE. V lost 1 base, J lost 7 bases, and 12 bases lay in between. RNA transcripts served as the template for amplifying TCR beta CDR3 regions. With the HTBI primer set, the TCR CDR3 went through a first round of RT-PCR. MiXCR, applied by TCRdb to the multiplex PCR reads, yields one record per CDR3 protein. The sample records about 610,000 distinct CDR3 sequences, 16% being singletons.

V usage is TRBV5-6 and J usage is TRBJ1-5; D perhaps matches TRBD1 (5 bases). Sequences were obtained from blood. The source of this sequence is a middle-aged woman with Graves' ophthalmopathy. CDR3 in amino acids: CASSLWGLGQPQHF. CDR3 in DNA: TGTGCCAGCAGCTTGTGGGGCTTGGGCCAGCCCCAGCATTTT.